This T cell receptor (beta chain) emerged from a study of T cell repertoires in cytomegalovirus infection. For the study at large: Both a matching HLA type and CMV infection were indicated by public TCR beta signatures.

Trimming took off 5 bases at V and 5 bases at J, with 12 bases between the two ends. Germline CDR1 is SGHAT and CDR2 is FQDESV (reference sequence). The CDR3 is 13 amino acids. Notes on the study in general: The cumulative frequency of public TCR beta families distinguished individuals who carried CMV together with the relevant HLA.

As to this clonotype: What it binds is unknown.

TCRdb re-analysed the reads in MiXCR, keeping a single row per CDR3 protein. Among around 71,000 distinct CDR3 sequences listed, approximately 42% were seen once. The rearrangement links TRBV11-1 to TRBJ2-5, with TRBD1 as a possible D gene (7 bases). Source: CD8+ T cells from cultured PBMCs, taken from culture after CMV antigen stimulation. The source of this sequence is a human donor in good health (CMV status not recorded). Some clones in this sample may be carry-over from other donors' samples. The CDR3 nucleotides are TGTGCCAGCAGCGCAGGGGGGCTGGAGACCCAGTACTTC. Its protein is CASSAGGLETQYF.